One sample yielded the 22 T cell receptor beta chains listed below, sequenced in a study of tumor-infiltrating lymphocytes in primary liver carcinoma. Unsorted bulk tissue (roughly 17-32 mg) underwent RNA and DNA co-extraction. TCR beta cDNA came from about 0.55 ug total RNA, primed with a constant-region primer. Libraries of TCR beta came from three nested multiplex PCR rounds with slightly modified ARM-PCR. It was with TRBV1-TRBV30 forward primers and a C-beta reverse primer that the first two PCR rounds were run, at approximately 10 cycles each. MiXCR was run by TCRdb on the multiplex PCR reads, yielding one entry per CDR3 protein. Counted here are about 120,000 distinct CDR3 sequences, 55% to 75% occurring once; the ten biggest clones make up 7% to 10%. The sequenced material came from liver tumor tissue from sampling region 1. Noted subset: tumor region T1, superior pole. These receptors were obtained from a woman aged 55-75 years with primary liver carcinoma and hepatitis B virus infection.

The chain joins TRBV28 to TRBJ2-2; perhaps D is TRBD1 or TRBD2 (7 bases each). Germline CDR1 and CDR2: MDHEN and SYDVKM. V was pared by 5 bases and J by 6 bases, with 22 bases between. The CDR3 has 17 residues. CDR3 coding DNA: TGTGCCAGCAGTACTCCGCAGACAGGGAGGGAATCCGGGGAGCTGTTTTTT. Its translation is CASSTPQTGRESGELFF.

Notes on this clonotype: This clone may be a read error of a much larger clone one base away. The chain employs TRBV10-3 and TRBJ2-7, with 7 bases matching TRBD2. CDR1 and CDR2 (germline): ENHRY, SYGVKD. This CDR3 is 16 amino acids long. The CDR3 DNA reads TGTGACATCAGTGACCCCGGGACTACCCTCTCCTACGAGCAGTACTTC. Its protein product is CDISDPGTTLSYEQYF.

The chain joins TRBV7-9 to TRBJ2-2; TRBD2 aligns across 14 bases. The CDR3 contains 17 residues. CDR1 is SEHNR and CDR2 is FQNEAQ in the germline V gene (reference sequence). V dropped 5 bases and J dropped 6; count of bases not matched to a gene: 8. The CDR3 sequence: CASSTSGLAGEAGELFF. The CDR3 nucleotides are TGTGCCAGCAGCACCTCGGGACTAGCGGGAGAAGCCGGGGAGCTGTTTTTT.

This clonotype was detected only a few times. The chain employs TRBV11-2 and TRBJ2-2; D gene uncertain. CDR1 is SGHAT, CDR2 FQNNGV, per germline. V lost 4 bases, J lost 6 bases, and 21 bases lay in between. The CDR3 totals 17 residues. Here the CDR3 reads CASSSWAWAVGAGELFF. The CDR3 DNA reads TGTGCCAGCAGCTCATGGGCGTGGGCGGTAGGTGCCGGGGAGCTGTTTTTT.

This clonotype was picked up many times. CDR3 nucleotides: TGTGCCAGCAGTTCGGGTGAACTAGGGACCCAGTACTTC. Translated, it gives CASSSGELGTQYF. V usage is TRBV13 and J usage is TRBJ2-5, with D perhaps matching TRBD2 (5 bases). CDR1 PRHDT and CDR2 FYEKMQ come from the germline V gene (reference sequence). This CDR3 has 13 residues. V lost 6 bases and J lost 7, with 15 bases in between.

On this clonotype: A junction end diverges from the germline sequence, so it may reflect a read error. V usage is TRBV11-2 and J usage is TRBJ2-3, with no clear D. The CDR3 spans 14 residues. Looked up from germline, CDR1 is SGHAT and CDR2 is FQNNGV. The CDR3 DNA reads as TGTGACAGCACCTACAACCTTGTCACAGATACGCAGTATTTT. Amino acids: CDSTYNLVTDTQYF.

As for this clonotype: A read error is likely, as this CDR3 ends without the conserved phenylalanine or tryptophan. No DNA is shown, since the ends of the CDR3 on it are uncertain; the CDR3 is the one TCRdb lists. The chain carries TRBV29-1 and TRBJ2-2; the D call TRBD2 from the table was never checked on the DNA. From germline, CDR1 is SQVTM and CDR2 ANQGSEA. Counting both end residues, the CDR3 totals 13 amino acids. The CDR3 reads CSVESTSSGELFV.

Comment on this clonotype: A much bigger clone sits one base away, suggesting this may be a read error. The rearrangement uses TRBV29-1 and TRBJ2-5, with D perhaps TRBD2 (5 bases). Germline lookup yields CDR1 SQVTM and CDR2 ANQGSEA. CDR3 size: 14 residues. Trimming took 6 bases from V and 3 from J, leaving 17 bases between them. CDR3 amino acids: CSVTGIGFKETQYF. For the CDR3, the DNA is TGCAGCGTAACCGGGATAGGTTTTAAAGAGACCCAGTACTTC.

This clonotype showed up many times. The V gene is TRBV12-3 or TRBV12-4, the J gene TRBJ2-1, with unresolved D. V gave up 4 bases and J gave up 10 bases, with 14 bases separating them. This CDR3 contains 13 residues. CDR3 DNA sequence: TGTGCCAGCAGTTCCTATGGTTTGGGCGAGCAGTTCTTC. This gives the protein CASSSYGLGEQFF.

With respect to this clonotype: In this CDR3 the conserved last residue, phenylalanine or tryptophan, is missing, so a read error is likely. CDR3 coding DNA: TGTGCCAGCAGCTTAGCTTCAAGGGCTAGCGAGAGGTACTGGGACGAGCAGTACTTA. Its protein product is CASSLASRASERYWDEQYL. V and J are TRBV13 and TRBJ2-7; D is perhaps TRBD2 (6 bases). Germline loops: CDR1 PRHDT, CDR2 FYEKMQ (reference sequence). The CDR3 is 19 residues long. The V end was cut by 1 base, the J end by 5 bases, with 27 bases between.

Worth noting for this clonotype: The CDR3 does not close with the conserved phenylalanine or tryptophan, likely indicating a read error. The CDR3 region has the DNA TGTGCCAGCTGCCCGCCCCCCTACAATGAGCAGTTCTGC. As protein: CASCPPPYNEQFC. The V gene is TRBV11-2, the J gene TRBJ2-1; D uncertain. This CDR3 region has 13 residues. Per the germline V gene, CDR1 is SGHAT and CDR2 is FQNNGV. V was shortened by 8 bases and J by 2 bases, with 10 bases between the two germline ends.

A word on this clonotype: The junction shows a germline mismatch at one end, possibly a read error. The rearrangement uses TRBV6-1 and TRBJ2-3, with 9 bases fitting TRBD1. The CDR3 is 15 residues long. The germline CDR1 and CDR2 sequences are MNHNS and SASEGT. This chain's CDR3 is CASNHRDRVHNTQYF. CDR3 coding DNA: TGTGCCAGCAATCACCGGGACAGGGTGCACAATACGCAGTATTTC.

This clonotype showed up just once. This may be a read error: a much more frequent sequence differs by one nucleotide. The chain combines TRBV19 with TRBJ2-1; 7 bases fit TRBD1. The CDR3 runs 16 residues. Germline V lookup: CDR1 LNHDA, CDR2 SQIVND (reference sequence). Here the CDR3 DNA reads TGTGCCAGCACTCCCAACAGGGGCCGGTCGGGCAATGAGCAGTCCTTC. This encodes CASTPNRGRSGNEQSF.

In this sample, this clonotype turned up many times. This chain connects TRBV11-2 to TRBJ2-5; D not resolved. This CDR3 contains 13 residues. CDR1 and CDR2 (germline): SGHAT, FQNNGV. Trimming cost V 0 bases and J 3 bases, with 5 bases left between them. In DNA form, the CDR3 reads TGTGCCAGCAGCTTAGAGCCCGAAGAGACCCAGTACTTC. This gives the protein CASSLEPEETQYF.

Comment on this clonotype: In this CDR3 the conserved last residue, phenylalanine or tryptophan, is missing, so a read error is likely. V and J are TRBV29-1 and TRBJ2-1; D unclear. V dropped 2 bases and J dropped 13 bases, with 15 bases sitting between them. CDR3 length equals 12 residues. Germline V gene data show CDR1 as SQVTM and CDR2 as ANQGSEA. In DNA, the CDR3 is TGCAGCGTTGAACTTTACTCGGGCCATCAGTTCTTA. This gives the protein CSVELYSGHQFL.

Note on this clonotype: This may be a read error, as it is one base from a much larger clone. This rearrangement joins TRBV6-6 to TRBJ1-2; 8 bases align to TRBD1. Germline-derived CDR1 and CDR2 are MNHNY and SVGAGI (reference sequence). This CDR3 is built from 14 residues. CDR3 region: CASRGRGPDYGYSF. In DNA form, the CDR3 reads TGTGCCAGCAGAGGCAGGGGGCCAGACTATGGCTACAGCTTC.

The DNA for the CDR3 is TGTGCCAGCAGCCCTAAGCGGGCTGAAGCTTTCTTT. Translation gives CASSPKRAEAFF. This chain connects TRBV11-2 to TRBJ1-1; D remains unclear. V lost 5 bases to trimming and J lost 6 bases, with 10 bases between them. Germline CDR1 and CDR2: SGHAT and FQNNGV. This CDR3 region has 12 residues.

This clonotype showed up many times. The genes are TRBV29-1 and TRBJ1-3; D perhaps matches TRBD1 (5 bases). The CDR3 has 13 amino acids. V lost 3 bases to trimming and J lost 3 bases, with 9 bases between them. Looked up from germline, CDR1 is SQVTM and CDR2 is ANQGSEA. Here the CDR3 DNA reads TGCAGCGTTGATGTCGGGGGTGGAAACACCATATATTTT. It specifies CSVDVGGGNTIYF.

The sample holds a few counts of this clonotype. Being one base from a much bigger clone, this may be a read error. The rearrangement links TRBV12-3 or TRBV12-4 to TRBJ1-2; tentatively, D is TRBD1 (5 bases). CDR3 length: 16 amino acids. The V end lost 5 bases, the J end lost 7 bases, and 23 bases lay between the germline ends. DNA of the CDR3: TGTGCCAGCAGTGGGGCAGGGCCGCCTCTCGGGTTTGGCTACACCTTC. It encodes CASSGAGPPLGFGYTF.

This clonotype was found many times. The chain uses TRBV11-3 and TRBJ2-1; D gene unclear. The CDR3 length is 13 residues. CDR1 and CDR2 (germline): SGHNT, YENEEA. Trimming removed 1 base from V and 2 bases from J, with 3 bases in between. In DNA form, the CDR3 reads TGTGCCAGCAGCTTAGGAACCTACAATGAGCAGTTCTTC. It encodes CASSLGTYNEQFF.

Worth noting for this clonotype: A much larger clone lies one base from this, so it may be a read error. The V call is TRBV6-1, the J call TRBJ1-5, with D possibly being TRBD1 (5 bases). This CDR3 spans 14 amino acids. CDR1 is MNHNS and CDR2 is SASEGT in the germline V gene. Here the CDR3 reads CASSIQVGDQPRHF. The DNA of the CDR3 is TGTGCCAGCAGTATACAGGTGGGGGATCAGCCCCGGCATTTT.

This clonotype counts as medium-sized. The chain employs TRBV5-4 and TRBJ2-3; D remains unclear. V was cut by 4 bases and J by 6 bases, with 12 bases left in between. The CDR3 has 13 residues. Germline loops: CDR1 SGHNT, CDR2 YYREEE (reference sequence). CDR3 protein: CASSTPAVDTQYF. The CDR3 coding sequence is TGTGCCAGCAGCACCCCGGCCGTCGATACGCAGTATTTT.